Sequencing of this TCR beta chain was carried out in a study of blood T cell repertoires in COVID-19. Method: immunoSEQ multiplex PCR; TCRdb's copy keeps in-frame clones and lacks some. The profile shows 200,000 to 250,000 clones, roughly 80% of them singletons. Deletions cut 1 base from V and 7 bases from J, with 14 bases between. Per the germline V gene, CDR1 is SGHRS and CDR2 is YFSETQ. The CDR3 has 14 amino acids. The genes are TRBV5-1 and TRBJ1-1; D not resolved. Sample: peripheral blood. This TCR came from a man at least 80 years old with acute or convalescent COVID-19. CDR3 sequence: CASSLSNRVDEAFF. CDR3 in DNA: TGCGCCAGCAGCTTGAGTAATCGGGTGGATGAAGCTTTCTTT.